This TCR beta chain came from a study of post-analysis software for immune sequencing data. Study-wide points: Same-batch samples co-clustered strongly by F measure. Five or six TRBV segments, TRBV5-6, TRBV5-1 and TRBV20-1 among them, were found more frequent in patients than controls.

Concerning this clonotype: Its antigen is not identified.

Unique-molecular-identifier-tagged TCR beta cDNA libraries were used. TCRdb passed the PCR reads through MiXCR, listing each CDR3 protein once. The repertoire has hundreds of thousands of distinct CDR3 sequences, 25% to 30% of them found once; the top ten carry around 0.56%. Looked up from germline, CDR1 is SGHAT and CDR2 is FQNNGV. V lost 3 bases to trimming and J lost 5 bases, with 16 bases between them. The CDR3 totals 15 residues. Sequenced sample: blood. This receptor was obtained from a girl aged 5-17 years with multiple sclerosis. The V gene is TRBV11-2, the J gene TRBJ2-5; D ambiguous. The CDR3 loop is CASSFLAPPRETQYF. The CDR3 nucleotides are TGTGCCAGCAGCTTCTTGGCCCCCCCGAGGGAGACCCAGTACTTC.